This passage covers 26 T cell receptor beta chains from one sample sequenced in a study of CD4 T cell repertoires in COVID-19. The table came from immunoSEQ multiplex PCR; TCRdb's copy has only in-frame clones and leaves some out. Of about 75,000 clones in the sample, about four fifths were seen once. Material: CD4+ T cells from peripheral blood, obtained after recovery from COVID-19. The source is a human donor who had COVID-19.

V gene TRBV10-3 combines with J gene TRBJ1-1; TRBD1 aligns across 8 bases. The CDR3 is made up of 11 amino acids. The germline gives CDR1 ENHRY, CDR2 SYGVKD. J was trimmed by 7 bases and V by 6 bases; bases with no gene match: 1. The CDR3 nucleotides read TGTGCCATCAGCGACAGGGGTGAAGCTTTCTTT. Its translation: CAISDRGEAFF.

The genes are TRBV7-9 and TRBJ2-2, with 8 bases identical to TRBD1. J was trimmed by 0 bases and V by 5 bases; bases with no gene match: 11. Germline assignment: CDR1 SEHNR and CDR2 FQNEAQ (reference sequence). The CDR3 is made up of 18 amino acids. CDR3 bases: TGTGCCAGCAGCCCAAGCCTCCCGGGACAGGCGAACACCGGGGAGCTGTTTTTT. Its translation is CASSPSLPGQANTGELFF.

This clone was seen just once. The rearrangement joins TRBV19 to TRBJ1-5, with no clear D. V lost 7 bases, J lost 3 bases, and 7 bases lay in between. Looked up from germline, CDR1 is LNHDA and CDR2 is SQIVND (reference sequence). This CDR3 contains 12 residues. The CDR3 sequence is CASNSVNQPQHF. The DNA of the CDR3 is TGTGCCAGTAACTCAGTCAATCAGCCCCAGCATTTT.

The V gene is TRBV27, the J gene TRBJ2-7, with 7 positions matching TRBD1. Germline lookup yields CDR1 MNHEY and CDR2 SMNVEV (reference sequence). The ends lost 6 bases at V and 6 bases at J; junction bases unmatched: 5. This CDR3 has 12 amino acids. The CDR3 is CASSPYRGEQYF. CDR3 nucleotides: TGTGCCAGCAGCCCATACAGGGGCGAGCAGTACTTC.

There are a few counts of this clone. The chain uses TRBV3-1 (or the pseudogene TRBV3-2) and TRBJ1-1, with no clear D. The CDR3 runs to 16 residues. Germline CDR1 is LGHDT and CDR2 is YNNKEL (reference sequence). V lost 5 bases and J 1 base, leaving 17 bases between the germline ends. The CDR3 DNA is TGTGCCAGCAGCGGAACGCAGCCATCTTCGAACACTGAAGCTTTCTTT. Protein sequence: CASSGTQPSSNTEAFF.

The chain joins TRBV5-4 to TRBJ2-3; maybe TRBD1 (6 bases). The ends were cut back, 2 bases at V and 0 bases at J, with 13 bases in the middle. Germline CDR1 and CDR2: SGHNT and YYREEE (reference sequence). The CDR3 sequence is 16 residues long. The CDR3 sequence: CASSLDRDTSTDTQYF. CDR3 nucleotides: TGTGCCAGCAGCTTAGACCGGGACACCAGCACAGATACGCAGTATTTT.

This clone was observed a handful of times. CDR3: CASTREEGREPLNEKLFF. The DNA for the CDR3 is TGTGCCAGCACTCGAGAAGAAGGCAGGGAGCCGCTTAATGAAAAACTGTTTTTT. V and J are TRBV6-6 and TRBJ1-4, with TRBD1 as a possible D gene (5 bases). The CDR3 is made up of 18 amino acids. Trimming cost V 7 bases and J 4 bases, with 25 bases left between them. Germline lookup yields CDR1 MNHNY and CDR2 SVGAGI (reference sequence).

V and J are TRBV7-2 and TRBJ1-4; D remains unclear. The CDR3 extends over 14 amino acids. The germline gives CDR1 SGHTA, CDR2 FQGNSA. With 0 bases removed from V and 5 bases from J, the gap between germline ends came to 7 bases. The CDR3 bases are TGTGCCAGCAGCTTAGCCAGCGGGAATGAAAAACTGTTTTTT. Protein: CASSLASGNEKLFF.

The sample holds one count of this clone. The chain links TRBV7-9 to TRBJ1-2; weak D call: TRBD1 (6 bases). This CDR3 region has 14 residues. Trimming pared 5 bases from V and 5 bases from J, leaving 15 bases between. CDR1 and CDR2 from the germline V gene are SEHNR and FQNEAQ (reference sequence). This CDR3 reads CASSPEGVGYGYTF. The CDR3 DNA reads TGTGCCAGCAGCCCGGAGGGGGTGGGGTATGGCTACACCTTC.

V usage is TRBV5-1 and J usage is TRBJ1-2, with TRBD1 matching over 7 bases. V shed 4 bases, J shed 3 bases, and the junction held 9 bases outside the gene matches. CDR3 length: 15 residues. Germline V gene data show CDR1 as SGHRS and CDR2 as YFSETQ. In DNA, the CDR3 is TGCGCCAGCAGCCCCCTGCGGGACAGCCACTATGGCTACACCTTC. Translated: CASSPLRDSHYGYTF. The full variable domain, with the rest looked up from reference TRBV5-1 and TRBJ1-2, is KAGVTQTPRYLIKTRGQQVTLSCSPISGHRSVSWYQQTPGQGLQFLFEYFSETQRNKGNFPGRFSGRQFSNSRSEMNVSTLELGDSALYLCASSPLRDSHYGYTFGSGTRLTVV.

The chain uses TRBV4-1 and TRBJ2-1; D is undetermined. Per germline, CDR1 MGHRA and CDR2 YSYEKL. This CDR3 spans 16 amino acids. V lost 1 base and J 0 bases, leaving 10 bases between the germline ends. Here the CDR3 reads CASSQAHSSSYNEQFF. In DNA form, the CDR3 reads TGCGCCAGCAGCCAAGCTCACTCCAGCTCCTACAATGAGCAGTTCTTC.

The J gene is TRBJ2-1, the V gene TRBV19, with a weak D call TRBD2 (6 bases). This CDR3 has 16 amino acids. The V end was cut by 7 bases, the J end by 7 bases, with 23 bases between. Per the germline V gene, CDR1 is LNHDA and CDR2 is SQIVND (reference sequence). CDR3: CASMQRGVSFGNEQFF. The DNA for the CDR3 is TGTGCCAGTATGCAGCGCGGGGTATCCTTTGGAAATGAGCAGTTCTTC.

This clone occurred once. J is TRBJ2-2 and V is TRBV7-2; D is unclear. This CDR3 region has 16 residues. The germline V and J ends were trimmed by 7 bases and 8 bases, with 23 bases remaining between them. Germline V gene lookup returns CDR1 SGHTA and CDR2 FQGNSA. The CDR3 here is CASTPPSGRLTGELFF. The CDR3 nucleotides read TGTGCCAGCACCCCCCCATCAGGTCGACTTACTGGGGAGCTGTTTTTT.

The CDR3 DNA reads TGTGCCAGCAGCTTACTGGGAGCAGGGGGAGCTTTCTTT. This codes for CASSLLGAGGAFF. The chain links TRBV7-6 to TRBJ1-1, with TRBD1 identical over 7 bases. The CDR3 runs 13 residues. The germline V gene encodes CDR1 SGHVS and CDR2 FNYEAQ. The junction had 7 bases not matched to a gene; V was cut back by 2 bases and J by 10 bases.

The gene calls are TRBV6-1 and TRBJ2-5; D ambiguous. This CDR3 has 13 residues. Germline values: CDR1 MNHNS, CDR2 SASEGT. Trimming removed 3 bases from V and 4 bases from J, with 9 bases in between. CDR3 loop: CASSELGLETQYF. The CDR3, as DNA: TGTGCCAGCAGTGAGTTAGGCCTAGAGACCCAGTACTTC.

The chain joins TRBV7-2 to TRBJ1-3; possibly TRBD1 for D (5 bases). Trimming took off 5 bases at V and 3 bases at J, with 14 bases between the two ends. This CDR3 has 15 residues. From germline, CDR1 is SGHTA and CDR2 FQGNSA. CDR3 region: CASSPVRGYGNTIYF. For the CDR3, the DNA is TGTGCCAGCAGCCCAGTCCGGGGGTATGGAAACACCATATATTTT.

The V call is TRBV5-1, the J call TRBJ1-6; 7 bases are shared with TRBD1. V was pared by 4 bases and J by 9 bases, with 13 bases of the junction left unmatched. Germline V gene lookup returns CDR1 SGHRS and CDR2 YFSETQ. This CDR3 has 16 residues. The CDR3 bases are TGCGCCAGCAGCCTGAACGGGGGGACAGACCTTTCACCCCTCCACTTT. Protein product: CASSLNGGTDLSPLHF. Drawing the rest from reference TRBV5-1 and TRBJ1-6, the complete variable domain is KAGVTQTPRYLIKTRGQQVTLSCSPISGHRSVSWYQQTPGQGLQFLFEYFSETQRNKGNFPGRFSGRQFSNSRSEMNVSTLELGDSALYLCASSLNGGTDLSPLHFGNGTRLTVT.

The chain carries TRBV5-1 and TRBJ2-1; a weak D match, TRBD2 (6 bases). The ends were cut back, 4 bases at V and 5 bases at J, with 16 bases in the middle. The CDR3 sequence is 15 residues long. From germline, CDR1 is SGHRS and CDR2 YFSETQ. CDR3 amino acids: CASSLVWSGDNEQFF. In nucleotides, the CDR3 is TGCGCCAGCAGCCTGGTATGGTCGGGGGACAATGAGCAGTTCTTC.

This chain uses TRBV3-1 (or the pseudogene TRBV3-2) with TRBJ1-1; unclear D gene. CDR3 length: 14 amino acids. V dropped 4 bases and J dropped 3 bases, with 12 bases sitting between them. Germline CDR1 is LGHDT and CDR2 is YNNKEL (reference sequence). The CDR3 region is CASSRGVSYTEAFF. The CDR3 DNA reads TGTGCCAGCAGCCGCGGGGTCAGCTACACTGAAGCTTTCTTT.

This chain uses TRBV5-1 with TRBJ1-1; TRBD1 matches at 8 bases. CDR3 length: 16 residues. V lost 3 bases, J lost 1 base, and 8 bases stayed unmatched. Germline V lookup: CDR1 SGHRS, CDR2 YFSETQ. The CDR3, as DNA: TGCGCCAGCAGCTGGACCACACAGGGGGAGAACACTGAAGCTTTCTTT. Protein: CASSWTTQGENTEAFF.

This rearrangement joins TRBV2 to TRBJ1-2, with unresolved D. This CDR3 is built from 12 residues. Germline V lookup: CDR1 SNHLY, CDR2 FYNNEI. V lost 5 bases, J lost 4 bases, and 8 bases lay in between. The CDR3 DNA is TGTGCCAGCAGTATTGACCTCTATGGCTACACCTTC. This codes for CASSIDLYGYTF.

V usage is TRBV19 and J usage is TRBJ1-5, with a tentative D call TRBD1 (5 bases). CDR3 length: 17 amino acids. Germline V gene sequence: CDR1 LNHDA, CDR2 SQIVND (reference sequence). Trimming left V 4 bases short and J 3 bases short, with 19 bases between. CDR3 sequence reads: CASSTFPSLGDNQPQHF. The CDR3 DNA follows: TGTGCCAGTAGTACCTTCCCGTCCCTAGGGGACAATCAGCCCCAGCATTTT.

The rearrangement joins TRBV6-1 to TRBJ2-3; no reliable D call. Germline V gene data show CDR1 as MNHNS and CDR2 as SASEGT. V gave up 0 bases and J gave up 6 bases, with 7 bases separating them. The CDR3 is 13 residues long. CDR3 amino acids: CASSEAGLDTQYF. CDR3 nucleotide sequence: TGTGCCAGCAGTGAAGCAGGGTTGGATACGCAGTATTTT.

The chain recombines TRBV6-2 or TRBV6-3 with TRBJ2-7; 7 bases map to TRBD2. Germline trimming cut 4 bases from V and 0 bases from J; bases unmatched to any gene: 6. Germline assignment: CDR1 MNHEY and CDR2 SVGEGT. The CDR3 runs 15 residues. As DNA, the CDR3 is TGTGCCAGCAGTTCCCCCGGCGGGGGCTCCTACGAGCAGTACTTC. This gives the protein CASSSPGGGSYEQYF.

The V call is TRBV19, the J call TRBJ2-1, with D tentatively TRBD2 (7 bases). The germline V gene encodes CDR1 LNHDA and CDR2 SQIVND (reference sequence). This CDR3 contains 15 residues. V gave up 2 bases and J gave up 4 bases, with 12 bases separating them. The CDR3 DNA is TGTGCCAGTAGTATAAGTGGGGGGGCATACAATGAGCAGTTCTTC. It codes for CASSISGGAYNEQFF.

The rearrangement links TRBV9 to TRBJ2-6; 7 bases agree with TRBD1. The CDR3 runs 19 residues. Germline V gene data show CDR1 as SGDLS and CDR2 as YYNGEE. Germline trimming cut 7 bases from V and 0 bases from J; bases unmatched to any gene: 16. CDR3 DNA sequence: TGTGCCAGCTCTCTTAGACAGGGACAGAAAAACTCTGGGGCCAACGTCCTGACTTTC. This sequence encodes CASSLRQGQKNSGANVLTF. Supplemented by reference TRBV9 and TRBJ2-6, the full variable domain reads DSGVTQTPKHLITATGQRVTLRCSPRSGDLSVYWYQQSLDQGLQFLIQYYNGEERAKGNILERFSAQQFPDLHSELNLSSLELGDSALYFCASSLRQGQKNSGANVLTFGAGSRLTVL.